What follows are 19 T cell receptor beta chains derived from one specimen sequenced in a study of monozygotic twins with inflammatory bowel disease. With the 5' RACE reads reprocessed, TCRdb shows one record per CDR3 protein and no DNA. The sample table sets out 200,000 to 250,000 distinct CDR3 sequences. The sequencing input was blood. All receptors derive from a human donor with ulcerative colitis or Crohn's disease, or a healthy co-twin of an affected twin (not recorded which).

The chain couples TRBV7-2 to TRBJ2-7. The V gene's germline CDR1 is SGHTA and CDR2 FQGNSA. This CDR3 region has 14 residues. CDR3 region: CASSSDLATYEQYF.

This CDR3 reads CASSYSNLDRVQHF. The V and J genes are TRBV6-5 and TRBJ1-5; the D gene TCRdb calls, TRBD1, cannot be checked with no DNA. CDR1 is MNHEY, CDR2 SVGAGI, per germline. The length of the CDR3 is 14 residues.

This rearrangement joins TRBV30 to TRBJ1-1. The CDR3 is made up of 13 amino acids. From germline, CDR1 is GTSNPN and CDR2 SVGIG (reference sequence). CDR3 amino acids: CAWRTEAVHEAFF.

This rearrangement joins TRBV19 to TRBJ2-7; TCRdb picks TRBD2, but there is no DNA to check that call. The germline gives CDR1 LNHDA, CDR2 SQIVND (reference sequence). The CDR3 runs 13 residues. The CDR3 here is CASSSGVGGEQYF.

The chain has TRBV2 and TRBJ1-5; the D call of TRBD1 rests on TCRdb alone, since no DNA is present to check it. From germline, CDR1 is SNHLY and CDR2 FYNNEI. The CDR3 is made up of 15 amino acids. This chain's CDR3 is CAVKARDRVGQPQHF.

V is TRBV6-5 and J is TRBJ2-1. Per the germline V gene, CDR1 is MNHEY and CDR2 is SVGAGI. The CDR3 covers 16 residues. The CDR3 sequence: CASSYAGGSSYNEQFF.

The J gene is TRBJ2-7, the V gene TRBV2; TCRdb proposes TRBD1, but this gene call is untestable without DNA. Germline V gene lookup returns CDR1 SNHLY and CDR2 FYNNEI. This CDR3 spans 13 amino acids. CDR3 sequence: CASYGQEAYEQYF.

The rearrangement joins TRBV5-1 to TRBJ2-7. Looked up from germline, CDR1 is SGHRS and CDR2 is YFSETQ. The CDR3 sequence is 14 residues long. The CDR3 is CASSLNAAAYEQYF.

This rearrangement joins TRBV11-2 to TRBJ2-1. This CDR3 has 12 amino acids. Per the germline V gene, CDR1 is SGHAT and CDR2 is FQNNGV. CDR3 protein: CASSYPKGEQFF.

CDR3 residues: CASSLQKGQNTEAFF. V usage is TRBV7-3 and J usage is TRBJ1-1. Per germline, CDR1 SGHTA and CDR2 FQGTGA. The CDR3 has 15 amino acids.

V is TRBV12-3 or TRBV12-4 and J is TRBJ2-2. CDR3 length: 12 residues. This CDR3 is CASSWSTGELFF.

V usage is TRBV6-4 and J usage is TRBJ2-7. Per the germline V gene, CDR1 is MRHNA and CDR2 is SNTAGT. The CDR3 runs 11 residues. The CDR3 sequence is CASIGWPPLHF.

The V call is TRBV3-1, the J call TRBJ1-2; TCRdb's D call of TRBD1 is untestable without DNA. CDR1 is LGHDT and CDR2 is YNNKEL in the germline V gene (reference sequence). CDR3 length equals 14 residues. CDR3 in amino acids: CASSRPDTLYGYTF. The full variable domain, in which reference TRBV3-1 and TRBJ1-2 provide the parts outside the CDR3, is DTAVSQTPKYLVTQMGNDKSIKCEQNLGHDTMYWYKQDSKKFLKIMFSYNNKELIINETVPNRFSPKSPDKAHLNLHINSLELGDSAVYFCASSRPDTLYGYTFGSGTRLTVV.

J is TRBJ2-4 and V is TRBV20-1. The CDR3 has 15 amino acids. Germline CDR1 is DFQATT and CDR2 is SNEGSKA (reference sequence). The CDR3 loop is CSASKVLLAKNMQYF.

By frequency, this clonotype is medium-sized. The chain uses TRBV25-1 and TRBJ2-7; TCRdb selects TRBD1, and the lack of DNA leaves this call unchecked. The germline gives CDR1 MGHDK, CDR2 SYGVNS. The CDR3 consists of 14 residues. CDR3 region: CASSVAGGTYEQYF.

The chain combines TRBV11-1 with TRBJ2-1; TCRdb's D call of TRBD2 is untestable without DNA. This CDR3 contains 18 residues. Per germline, CDR1 SGHAT and CDR2 FQDESV (reference sequence). CDR3 residues: CASSSAGGAGRSYNEQFF.

This chain links TRBV6-2 or TRBV6-3 with TRBJ2-7; the D call of TRBD1 rests on TCRdb alone, since no DNA is present to check it. The CDR3 loop spans 16 amino acids. Per the germline V gene, CDR1 is MNHEY and CDR2 is SVGEGT. CDR3 loop: CASSSAFTTLRRVKYF.

This chain connects TRBV9 to TRBJ1-1; the D gene TCRdb calls, TRBD1, cannot be checked with no DNA. This CDR3 region has 15 residues. Germline V gene lookup returns CDR1 SGDLS and CDR2 YYNGEE. The CDR3 loop reads CASSVGWGQDTEAFF.

The chain links TRBV5-1 to TRBJ2-7. The germline V gene encodes CDR1 SGHRS and CDR2 YFSETQ. The CDR3 is made up of 13 amino acids. The chain's CDR3 is CASSLLQSYEQYF.